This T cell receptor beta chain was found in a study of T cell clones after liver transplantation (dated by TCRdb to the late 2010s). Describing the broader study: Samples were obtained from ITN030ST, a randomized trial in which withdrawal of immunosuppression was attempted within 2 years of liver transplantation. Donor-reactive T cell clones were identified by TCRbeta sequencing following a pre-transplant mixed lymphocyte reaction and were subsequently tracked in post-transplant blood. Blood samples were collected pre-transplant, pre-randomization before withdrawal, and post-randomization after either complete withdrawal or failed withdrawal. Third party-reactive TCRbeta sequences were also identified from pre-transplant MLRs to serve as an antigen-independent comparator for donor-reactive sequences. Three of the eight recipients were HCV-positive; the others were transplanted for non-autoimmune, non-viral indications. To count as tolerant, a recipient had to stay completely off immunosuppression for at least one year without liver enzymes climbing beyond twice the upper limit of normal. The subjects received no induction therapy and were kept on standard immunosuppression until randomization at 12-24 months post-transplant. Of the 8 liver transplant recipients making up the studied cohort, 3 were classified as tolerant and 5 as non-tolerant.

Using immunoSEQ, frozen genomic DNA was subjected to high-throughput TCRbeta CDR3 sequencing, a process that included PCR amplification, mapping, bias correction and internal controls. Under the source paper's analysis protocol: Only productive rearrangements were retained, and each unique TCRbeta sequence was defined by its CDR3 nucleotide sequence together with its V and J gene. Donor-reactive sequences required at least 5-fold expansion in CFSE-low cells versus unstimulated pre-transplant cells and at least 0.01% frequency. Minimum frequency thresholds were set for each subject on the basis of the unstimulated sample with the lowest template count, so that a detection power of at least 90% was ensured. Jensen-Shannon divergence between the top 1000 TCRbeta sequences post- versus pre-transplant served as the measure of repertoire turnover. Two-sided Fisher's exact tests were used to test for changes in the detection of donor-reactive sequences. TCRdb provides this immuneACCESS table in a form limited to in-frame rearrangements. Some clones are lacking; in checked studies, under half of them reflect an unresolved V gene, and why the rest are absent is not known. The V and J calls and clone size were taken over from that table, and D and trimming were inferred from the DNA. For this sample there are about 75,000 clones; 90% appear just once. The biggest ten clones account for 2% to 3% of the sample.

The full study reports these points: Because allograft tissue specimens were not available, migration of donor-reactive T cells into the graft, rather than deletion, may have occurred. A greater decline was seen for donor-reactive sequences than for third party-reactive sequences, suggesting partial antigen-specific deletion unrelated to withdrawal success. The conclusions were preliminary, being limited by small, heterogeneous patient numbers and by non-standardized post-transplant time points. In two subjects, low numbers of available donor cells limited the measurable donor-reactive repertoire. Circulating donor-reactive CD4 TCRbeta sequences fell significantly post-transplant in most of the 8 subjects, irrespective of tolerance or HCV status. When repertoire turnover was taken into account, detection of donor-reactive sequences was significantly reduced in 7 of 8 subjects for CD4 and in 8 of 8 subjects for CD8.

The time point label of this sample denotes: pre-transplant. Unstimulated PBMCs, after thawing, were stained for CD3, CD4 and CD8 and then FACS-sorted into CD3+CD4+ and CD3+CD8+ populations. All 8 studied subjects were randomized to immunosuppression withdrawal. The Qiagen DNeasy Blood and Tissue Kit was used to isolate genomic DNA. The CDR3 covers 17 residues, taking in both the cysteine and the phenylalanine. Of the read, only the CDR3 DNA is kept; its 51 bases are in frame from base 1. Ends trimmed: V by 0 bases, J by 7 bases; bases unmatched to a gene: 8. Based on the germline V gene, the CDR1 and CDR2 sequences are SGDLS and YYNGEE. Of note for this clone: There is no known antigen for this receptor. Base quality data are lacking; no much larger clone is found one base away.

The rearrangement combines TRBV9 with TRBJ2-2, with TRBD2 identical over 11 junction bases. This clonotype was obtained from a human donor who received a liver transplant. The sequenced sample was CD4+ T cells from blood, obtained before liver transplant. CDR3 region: CASSVAIGTSGVGELFF. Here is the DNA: TGTGCCAGCAGCGTAGCTATCGGGACTAGCGGAGTCGGGGAGCTGTTTTTT.